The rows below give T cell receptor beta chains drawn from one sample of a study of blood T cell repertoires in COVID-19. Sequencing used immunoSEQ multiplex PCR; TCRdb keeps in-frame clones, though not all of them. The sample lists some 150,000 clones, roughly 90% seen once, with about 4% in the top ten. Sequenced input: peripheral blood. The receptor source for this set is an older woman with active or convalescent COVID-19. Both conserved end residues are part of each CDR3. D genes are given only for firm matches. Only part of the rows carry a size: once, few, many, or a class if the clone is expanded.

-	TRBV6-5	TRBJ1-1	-	CASSYSKQNTEAFF	TGTGCCAGCAGTTACTCGAAACAGAACACTGAAGCTTTCTTT
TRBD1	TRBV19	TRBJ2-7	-	CASSIRGWDRIYEQYF	TGTGCCAGTAGTATTAGAGGATGGGACAGAATTTACGAGCAGTACTTC
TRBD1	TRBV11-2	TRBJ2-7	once	CASSDRDRGGYEQYF	TGTGCCAGCAGCGACCGGGACAGGGGAGGCTACGAGCAGTACTTC
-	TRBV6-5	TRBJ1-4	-	CASTPEPTTNEKLFF	TGTGCCAGCACTCCAGAACCAACAACTAATGAAAAACTGTTTTTT
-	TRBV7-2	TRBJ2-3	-	CASSLAPGASTDTQYF	TGTGCCAGCAGCTTAGCGCCGGGTGCTAGCACAGATACGCAGTATTTT
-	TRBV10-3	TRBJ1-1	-	CAINSGAEGAAFF	TGTGCCATCAATTCAGGGGCTGAGGGTGCGGCTTTCTTT
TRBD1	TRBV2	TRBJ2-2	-	CASRVLQGAGELFF	TGTGCCAGCAGGGTACTACAGGGGGCTGGGGAGCTGTTTTTT
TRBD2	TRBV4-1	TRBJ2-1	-	CASSHLAGGAEQFF	TGCGCCAGCAGCCACCTAGCGGGGGGGGCTGAGCAGTTCTTC
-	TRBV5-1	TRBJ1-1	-	CASSSQGNTEAFF	TGCGCCAGCAGCTCCCAGGGGAACACTGAAGCTTTCTTT
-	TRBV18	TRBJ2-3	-	CASSRGLRADTQYF	TGTGCCAGCTCAAGGGGACTGCGCGCAGATACGCAGTATTTT
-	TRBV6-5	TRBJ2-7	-	CASSYHHRTAYEQYF	TGTGCCAGCAGTTACCACCATAGGACAGCCTACGAGCAGTACTTC
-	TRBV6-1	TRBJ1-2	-	CASSEADRPANYGYTF	TGTGCCAGCAGTGAAGCAGACAGACCAGCTAACTATGGCTACACCTTC
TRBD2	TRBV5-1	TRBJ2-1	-	CASSRTSGAYNEQFF	TGCGCCAGCAGTCGGACTAGCGGGGCCTACAATGAGCAGTTCTTC
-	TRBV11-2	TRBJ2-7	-	CASSSHPAGTNEQYF	TGTGCCAGCAGCTCCCATCCGGCGGGGACGAACGAGCAGTACTTC
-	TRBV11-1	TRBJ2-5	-	CASSLGRVSGETQYF	TGTGCCAGCAGCTTAGGTCGGGTTTCGGGAGAGACCCAGTACTTC
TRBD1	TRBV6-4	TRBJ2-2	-	CASSEGQGFHGELFF	TGTGCCAGCAGTGAAGGACAGGGCTTCCACGGGGAGCTGTTTTTT
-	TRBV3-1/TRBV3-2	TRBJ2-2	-	CASSLSDTGELFF	TGTGCCAGCAGCCTTTCAGACACCGGGGAGCTGTTTTTT